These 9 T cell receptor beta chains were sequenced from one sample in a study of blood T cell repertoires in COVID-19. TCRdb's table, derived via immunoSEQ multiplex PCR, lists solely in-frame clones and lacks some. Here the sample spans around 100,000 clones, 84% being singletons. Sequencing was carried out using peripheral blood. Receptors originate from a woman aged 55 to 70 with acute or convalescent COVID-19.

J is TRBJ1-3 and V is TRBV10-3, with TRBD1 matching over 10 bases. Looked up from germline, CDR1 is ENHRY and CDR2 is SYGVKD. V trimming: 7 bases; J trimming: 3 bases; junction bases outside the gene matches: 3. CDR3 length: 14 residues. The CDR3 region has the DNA TGTGCCATCACCGGGACAGGGGATGGAAACACCATATATTTT. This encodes CAITGTGDGNTIYF.

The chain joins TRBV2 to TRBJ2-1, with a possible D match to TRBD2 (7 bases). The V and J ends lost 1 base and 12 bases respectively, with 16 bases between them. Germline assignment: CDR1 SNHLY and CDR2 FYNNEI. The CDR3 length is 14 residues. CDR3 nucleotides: TGTGCCAGCAGTGAAGTAACTAGCGTCAGGGGGCAGTTCTTC. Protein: CASSEVTSVRGQFF.

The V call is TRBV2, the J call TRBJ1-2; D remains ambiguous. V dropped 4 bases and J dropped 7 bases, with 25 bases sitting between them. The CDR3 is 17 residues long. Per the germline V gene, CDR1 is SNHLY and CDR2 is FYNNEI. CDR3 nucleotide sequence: TGTGCCAGCAGTGTGGACCCGGGTCCCAGGTTGACTAGTGGCTACACCTTC. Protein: CASSVDPGPRLTSGYTF.

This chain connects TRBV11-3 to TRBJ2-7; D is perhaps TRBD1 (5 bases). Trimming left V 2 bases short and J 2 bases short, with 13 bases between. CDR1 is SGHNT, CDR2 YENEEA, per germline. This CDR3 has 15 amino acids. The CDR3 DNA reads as TGTGCCAGCAGCTTATTCTTCGACAGCCCCTACGAGCAGTACTTC. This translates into CASSLFFDSPYEQYF.

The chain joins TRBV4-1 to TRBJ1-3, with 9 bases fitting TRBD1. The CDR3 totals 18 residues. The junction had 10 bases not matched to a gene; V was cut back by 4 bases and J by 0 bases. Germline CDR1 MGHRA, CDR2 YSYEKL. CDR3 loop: CASSRIPGQGISGNTIYF. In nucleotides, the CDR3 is TGCGCCAGCAGCCGAATCCCGGGACAGGGAATCTCTGGAAACACCATATATTTT.

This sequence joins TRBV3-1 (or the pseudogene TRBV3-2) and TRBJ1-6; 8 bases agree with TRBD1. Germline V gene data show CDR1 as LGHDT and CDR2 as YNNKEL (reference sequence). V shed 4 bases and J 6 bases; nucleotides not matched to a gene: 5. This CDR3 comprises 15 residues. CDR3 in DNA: TGTGCCAGCAGCCCCGGACAGGGATTTAATTCACCCCTCCACTTT. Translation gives CASSPGQGFNSPLHF.

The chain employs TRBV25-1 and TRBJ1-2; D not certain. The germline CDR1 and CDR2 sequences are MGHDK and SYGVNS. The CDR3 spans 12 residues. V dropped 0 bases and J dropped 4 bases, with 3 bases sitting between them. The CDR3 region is CASSEYSYGYTF. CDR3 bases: TGTGCCAGCAGTGAATACAGCTATGGCTACACCTTC.

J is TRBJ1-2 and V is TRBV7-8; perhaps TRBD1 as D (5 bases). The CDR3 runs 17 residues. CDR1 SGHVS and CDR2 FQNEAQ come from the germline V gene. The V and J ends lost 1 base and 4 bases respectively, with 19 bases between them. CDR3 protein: CASSLGSGGRPLYGYTF. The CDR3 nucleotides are TGTGCCAGCAGCTTAGGCTCGGGGGGTCGGCCCCTCTATGGCTACACCTTC. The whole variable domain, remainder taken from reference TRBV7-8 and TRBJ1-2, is GAGVSQSPRYKVAKRGQDVALRCDPISGHVSLFWYQQALGQGPEFLTYFQNEAQLDKSGLPSDRFFAERPEGSVSTLKIQRTQQEDSAVYLCASSLGSGGRPLYGYTFGSGTRLTVV.

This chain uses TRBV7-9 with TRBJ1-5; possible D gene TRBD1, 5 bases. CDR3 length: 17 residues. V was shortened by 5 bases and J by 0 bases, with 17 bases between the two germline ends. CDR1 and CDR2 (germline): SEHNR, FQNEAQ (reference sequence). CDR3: CASSPFTDNYSNQPQHF. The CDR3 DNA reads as TGTGCCAGCAGCCCATTCACGGACAACTATAGCAATCAGCCCCAGCATTTT. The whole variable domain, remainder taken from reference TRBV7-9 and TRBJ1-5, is DTGVSQNPRHKITKRGQNVTFRCDPISEHNRLYWYRQTLGQGPEFLTYFQNEAQLEKSRLLSDRFSAERPKGSFSTLEIQRTEQGDSAMYLCASSPFTDNYSNQPQHFGDGTRLSIL.